The 27 T cell receptor beta chains listed next were all sequenced from one sample in a study of T cell repertoires in cytomegalovirus infection. TCRdb analysed the reads with MiXCR anew, one entry per CDR3 protein. This table has 650,000 to 850,000 distinct CDR3 sequences, 25% to 30% appearing once. No antigen has been assigned to these receptors. The source material was cultured CD8+ T cells from PBMCs, sampled from culture after CMV antigen stimulation. These receptor sequences come from a human donor in good health (CMV status not recorded). Some clones in this sample may be carry-over from other donors' samples.

The chain combines TRBV7-2 with TRBJ1-1; D is possibly TRBD1 (5 bases). CDR3 length: 17 amino acids. The V gene's germline CDR1 is SGHTA and CDR2 FQGNSA. V dropped 7 bases and J dropped 11 bases, with 32 bases sitting between them. CDR3 loop: CASMNVMPRPPGRGAFF. In nucleotides, the CDR3 is TGTGCCAGCATGAATGTCATGCCTCGCCCGCCCGGGCGGGGGGCTTTCTTT.

This clonotype was seen a few times. The chain recombines TRBV6-1 with TRBJ1-5; TRBD1 might be the D (5 bases). The CDR3 extends over 14 amino acids. Germline CDR1 is MNHNS and CDR2 is SASEGT. V dropped 3 bases and J dropped 4 bases, with 10 bases sitting between them. The CDR3 DNA reads TGTGCCAGCAGTGATGGACAATATAATCAGCCCCAGCATTTT. Its translation: CASSDGQYNQPQHF.

The J gene is TRBJ1-1, the V gene TRBV25-1, with D possibly matching TRBD1 (5 bases). V lost 3 bases to trimming and J lost 2 bases, with 16 bases between them. CDR3 length: 16 residues. Germline values: CDR1 MGHDK, CDR2 SYGVNS. The CDR3 DNA reads as TGTGCCAGCAGTGATCCCTCCCGACAGACTAACACTGAAGCTTTCTTT. Its protein product is CASSDPSRQTNTEAFF. Variable domain in full (rest from reference TRBV25-1 and TRBJ1-1): EADIYQTPRYLVIGTGKKITLECSQTMGHDKMYWYQQDPGMELHLIHYSYGVNSTEKGDLSSESTVSRIRTEHFPLTLESARPSHTSQYLCASSDPSRQTNTEAFFGQGTRLTVV.

To note about this clonotype: This clone may be a read error of a much larger clone one base away. This chain joins TRBV12-3 or TRBV12-4 and TRBJ2-3, with 12 bases aligning to TRBD2. CDR3 length equals 15 residues. V lost 5 bases and J lost 2; bases outside the gene matches: 2. CDR3 sequence: CASSPSGGVTDTQYF. In nucleotides, the CDR3 is TGTGCCAGCAGTCCTAGCGGGGGGGTCACAGATACGCAGTATTTT.

The chain employs TRBV7-6 and TRBJ1-5, with D perhaps matching TRBD1 (5 bases). Deletions cut 4 bases from V and 5 bases from J, with 18 bases between. Per germline, CDR1 SGHVS and CDR2 FNYEAQ. The CDR3 extends over 16 amino acids. Here the CDR3 reads CASSSRGQGEDQPQHF. Here the CDR3 DNA reads TGTGCCAGCAGCTCTCGAGGGCAGGGCGAAGATCAGCCCCAGCATTTT. The variable domain in full, with the rest retrieved from reference TRBV7-6 and TRBJ1-5, is GAGVSQSPRYKVTKRGQDVALRCDPISGHVSLYWYRQALGQGPEFLTYFNYEAQQDKSGLPNDRFSAERPEGSISTLTIQRTEQRDSAMYRCASSSRGQGEDQPQHFGDGTRLSIL.

The rearrangement links TRBV6-5 to TRBJ1-5; D perhaps matches TRBD1 (5 bases). Trimming shortened V by 6 bases and J by 3 bases, and 9 bases separated the two germline ends. Germline lookup yields CDR1 MNHEY and CDR2 SVGAGI. CDR3 length: 13 residues. DNA of the CDR3: TGTGCCAGCAGATTACAGGTCAATCAGCCCCAGCATTTT. Protein: CASRLQVNQPQHF.

Only a few counts were recorded for this clonotype. The V and J genes are TRBV19 and TRBJ2-1; 8 bases fit TRBD1. The CDR3 spans 15 residues. V shed 3 bases, J shed 1 base, and the junction held 2 bases outside the gene matches. Per the germline V gene, CDR1 is LNHDA and CDR2 is SQIVND (reference sequence). CDR3: CASSIRQGSYNEQFF. The CDR3 region has the DNA TGTGCCAGTAGTATTAGACAGGGGTCCTACAATGAGCAGTTCTTC.

Concerning this clonotype itself: Just one base apart from a much larger clone, this may be a read error. This chain links TRBV23-1 with TRBJ1-1; D not certain. TRBV23-1 is placed among ORFs of uncertain function. This CDR3 is built from 16 residues. The CDR3 coding sequence is TGCGGCAGCAGTCAATCTCCCGCAGGACTGAACACTGAAGCTTTCTTT. Translating gives CGSSQSPAGLNTEAFF.

This clonotype has a handful of counts. This chain links TRBV27 with TRBJ2-2; D gene ambiguous. The CDR3 is made up of 16 amino acids. Per germline, CDR1 MNHEY and CDR2 SMNVEV (reference sequence). Deletions cut 3 bases from V and 0 bases from J, with 11 bases between. CDR3 DNA sequence: TGTGCCAGCAGTTTGGGTACAGACACGAACACCGGGGAGCTGTTTTTT. Translating it yields CASSLGTDTNTGELFF.

This clonotype was recorded a few times. The chain recombines TRBV6-6 with TRBJ1-5; D not certain. Trimming took 5 bases from V and 3 from J, leaving 8 bases between them. From germline, CDR1 is MNHNY and CDR2 SVGAGI (reference sequence). CDR3 length equals 13 residues. The CDR3 sequence is CASSPVVNQPQHF. The DNA for the CDR3 is TGTGCCAGCAGTCCAGTGGTCAATCAGCCCCAGCATTTT.

This clonotype appeared many times. The V and J genes are TRBV12-3 or TRBV12-4 and TRBJ2-1, with a possible D match to TRBD2 (5 bases). Between the trimmed V and J ends, which lost 8 bases and 0 bases, there was a span of 20 bases. The CDR3 extends over 17 amino acids. CDR3 in amino acids: CASGDNLAPSSYNEQFF. CDR3 DNA sequence: TGTGCCAGCGGCGATAACCTAGCTCCGAGCTCCTACAATGAGCAGTTCTTC.

In its sample, this clonotype was seen many times. This chain connects TRBV7-6 to TRBJ2-2; 8 bases match TRBD1. This CDR3 comprises 16 residues. Germline CDR1 reads SGHVS; CDR2 reads FNYEAQ. V shed 5 bases and J 5 bases; nucleotides not matched to a gene: 10. The CDR3 reads CASSAPGGAWTGELFF. CDR3 nucleotides: TGTGCCAGCAGCGCGCCAGGGGGCGCATGGACCGGGGAGCTGTTTTTT.

This clonotype was observed a few times. The rearrangement uses TRBV7-2 and TRBJ2-1, with D maybe TRBD2 (5 bases). The CDR3 extends over 12 amino acids. V dropped 5 bases and J dropped 8 bases, with 10 bases sitting between them. Germline CDR1 is SGHTA and CDR2 is FQGNSA. The DNA of the CDR3 is TGTGCCAGCAGCCCTGTCGGGGATGAGCAGTTCTTC. It is translated as CASSPVGDEQFF.

The V gene is TRBV13, the J gene TRBJ1-3; D not certain. CDR1 is PRHDT and CDR2 is FYEKMQ in the germline V gene (reference sequence). V lost 5 bases, J lost 0 bases, and 8 bases lay in between. The CDR3 runs to 14 residues. CDR3 sequence: CASSRVSSGNTIYF. The CDR3 DNA follows: TGTGCCAGCAGCCGAGTTAGCTCTGGAAACACCATATATTTT.

The rearrangement links TRBV7-6 to TRBJ2-7; 8 nucleotides line up with TRBD1. CDR3 length equals 16 residues. Germline-derived CDR1 and CDR2 are SGHVS and FNYEAQ. With V trimmed by 5 bases and J by 4 bases, 13 bases remained unmatched. This chain's CDR3 is CASSPSEGQGLYEQYV. The CDR3 region has the DNA TGTGCCAGCAGCCCCTCCGAAGGACAGGGCCTTTACGAGCAGTACGTC.

This clonotype came up a few times. The chain combines TRBV10-3 with TRBJ2-1; tentative D call: TRBD2 (5 bases). CDR1 ENHRY and CDR2 SYGVKD come from the germline V gene. The V and J ends lost 8 bases and 12 bases respectively, with 14 bases between them. The CDR3 totals 11 residues. DNA for the CDR3: TGTGCCATCGGAACGACTAAGGGGCAGTTCTTC. Its protein is CAIGTTKGQFF.

V usage is TRBV7-2 and J usage is TRBJ2-7; 8 positions match TRBD1. Per the germline V gene, CDR1 is SGHTA and CDR2 is FQGNSA. V was pared by 5 bases and J by 7 bases, with 7 bases of the junction left unmatched. The length of the CDR3 is 13 residues. CDR3 in amino acids: CASSLRTGREQYV. The CDR3, as DNA: TGTGCCAGCAGCCTACGGACAGGGCGGGAGCAGTACGTC.

The sample holds a few counts of this clonotype. The chain uses TRBV6-2 or TRBV6-3 and TRBJ1-1; no definite D call. Trimming stripped 6 bases from V and 6 bases from J, with 17 bases between. CDR3 length: 14 residues. Germline V gene sequence: CDR1 MNHEY, CDR2 SVGEGT. The CDR3 region has the DNA TGTGCCAGCAGCCCCGGGAAGAGGGTCCCTGAAGCTTTCTTT. Residues: CASSPGKRVPEAFF.

This clonotype was observed a handful of times. The gene calls are TRBV19 and TRBJ1-5; 8 positions match TRBD1. This CDR3 has 16 residues. Germline CDR1 reads LNHDA; CDR2 reads SQIVND (reference sequence). J lost 2 bases, V lost 5 bases, and 8 bases had no gene match. The CDR3 protein is CASSDEDRVGNQPQHF. CDR3 in DNA: TGTGCCAGTAGTGACGAGGACAGGGTGGGCAATCAGCCCCAGCATTTT.

This clonotype came up many times. The chain links TRBV7-2 to TRBJ2-3, with 10 bases lining up with TRBD2. Trimming took 9 bases from V and 1 from J; bases not matched to a gene: 4. Germline assignment: CDR1 SGHTA and CDR2 FQGNSA. The CDR3 sequence is 14 residues long. DNA of the CDR3: TGTGCCAGTACCCTAGCGGGGGGCACAGATACGCAGTATTTT. Its protein product is CASTLAGGTDTQYF.

The rearrangement links TRBV6-5 to TRBJ1-1; D unresolved. The CDR3 is 15 residues long. Trimming shortened V by 0 bases and J by 4 bases, and 12 bases separated the two germline ends. Germline CDR1 reads MNHEY; CDR2 reads SVGAGI. The CDR3 region is CASSYSRTIATEAFF. For the CDR3, the DNA is TGTGCCAGCAGTTACTCGAGGACGATTGCCACTGAAGCTTTCTTT.

This clonotype was picked up a small number of times. V usage is TRBV4-1 and J usage is TRBJ1-1; 7 positions match TRBD1. V trimming: 3 bases; J trimming: 5 bases; junction bases outside the gene matches: 6. The germline CDR1 and CDR2 sequences are MGHRA and YSYEKL. The CDR3 sequence is 14 residues long. The CDR3, as DNA: TGCGCCAGCAGCCAGCCCGACAGGGTTACTGAAGCTTTCTTT. Encoded protein: CASSQPDRVTEAFF.

The V gene is TRBV7-6, the J gene TRBJ2-7; D is perhaps TRBD1 or TRBD2 (5 bases each). Trimming stripped 4 bases from V and 0 bases from J, with 16 bases between. Germline-derived CDR1 and CDR2 are SGHVS and FNYEAQ. This CDR3 contains 16 residues. CDR3 bases: TGTGCCAGCAGCTCCCCGAGGGACGGCGGCTCCTACGAGCAGTACTTC. Translating it yields CASSSPRDGGSYEQYF.

This clonotype was detected only a few times. The V gene is TRBV4-1, the J gene TRBJ1-1; TRBD1 matches at 7 bases. Germline CDR1 reads MGHRA; CDR2 reads YSYEKL. This CDR3 contains 16 residues. The ends lost 4 bases at V and 7 bases at J; junction bases unmatched: 15. In nucleotides, the CDR3 is TGCGCCAGCAGCCCTCAGGAAGGGGGCGCGTTTAGTGAAGCTTTCTTT. Translated: CASSPQEGGAFSEAFF.

In its sample, this clonotype was seen many times. The rearrangement joins TRBV7-2 to TRBJ2-1, with 12 bases fitting TRBD1. J gave up 5 bases and V 5 bases, and 10 bases lay outside the gene matches. There are 17 residues in the CDR3. Germline loops: CDR1 SGHTA, CDR2 FQGNSA. The CDR3 bases are TGTGCCAGCAGCCCACGGGGACAGGGGGCGATCAACAATGAGCAGTTCTTC. It codes for CASSPRGQGAINNEQFF.

CDR3 loop: CASSYAWDGSQETQYF. The CDR3 region has the DNA TGTGCCAGCAGTTACGCCTGGGACGGATCCCAAGAGACCCAGTACTTC. V and J are TRBV6-5 and TRBJ2-5; tentatively, D is TRBD1 or TRBD2 (5 bases each). V lost 2 bases to trimming and J lost 1 base, with 14 bases between them. The CDR3 extends over 16 amino acids. Germline V gene data show CDR1 as MNHEY and CDR2 as SVGAGI.

This clonotype appeared many times. The V and J genes are TRBV7-9 and TRBJ2-5; 10 nucleotides agree with TRBD1. This CDR3 spans 13 amino acids. V shed 6 bases and J 5 bases; nucleotides not matched to a gene: 3. Germline V lookup: CDR1 SEHNR, CDR2 FQNEAQ (reference sequence). CDR3 bases: TGTGCCAGCAGGGGGACAGGGGATGAGACCCAGTACTTC. Its translation is CASRGTGDETQYF.